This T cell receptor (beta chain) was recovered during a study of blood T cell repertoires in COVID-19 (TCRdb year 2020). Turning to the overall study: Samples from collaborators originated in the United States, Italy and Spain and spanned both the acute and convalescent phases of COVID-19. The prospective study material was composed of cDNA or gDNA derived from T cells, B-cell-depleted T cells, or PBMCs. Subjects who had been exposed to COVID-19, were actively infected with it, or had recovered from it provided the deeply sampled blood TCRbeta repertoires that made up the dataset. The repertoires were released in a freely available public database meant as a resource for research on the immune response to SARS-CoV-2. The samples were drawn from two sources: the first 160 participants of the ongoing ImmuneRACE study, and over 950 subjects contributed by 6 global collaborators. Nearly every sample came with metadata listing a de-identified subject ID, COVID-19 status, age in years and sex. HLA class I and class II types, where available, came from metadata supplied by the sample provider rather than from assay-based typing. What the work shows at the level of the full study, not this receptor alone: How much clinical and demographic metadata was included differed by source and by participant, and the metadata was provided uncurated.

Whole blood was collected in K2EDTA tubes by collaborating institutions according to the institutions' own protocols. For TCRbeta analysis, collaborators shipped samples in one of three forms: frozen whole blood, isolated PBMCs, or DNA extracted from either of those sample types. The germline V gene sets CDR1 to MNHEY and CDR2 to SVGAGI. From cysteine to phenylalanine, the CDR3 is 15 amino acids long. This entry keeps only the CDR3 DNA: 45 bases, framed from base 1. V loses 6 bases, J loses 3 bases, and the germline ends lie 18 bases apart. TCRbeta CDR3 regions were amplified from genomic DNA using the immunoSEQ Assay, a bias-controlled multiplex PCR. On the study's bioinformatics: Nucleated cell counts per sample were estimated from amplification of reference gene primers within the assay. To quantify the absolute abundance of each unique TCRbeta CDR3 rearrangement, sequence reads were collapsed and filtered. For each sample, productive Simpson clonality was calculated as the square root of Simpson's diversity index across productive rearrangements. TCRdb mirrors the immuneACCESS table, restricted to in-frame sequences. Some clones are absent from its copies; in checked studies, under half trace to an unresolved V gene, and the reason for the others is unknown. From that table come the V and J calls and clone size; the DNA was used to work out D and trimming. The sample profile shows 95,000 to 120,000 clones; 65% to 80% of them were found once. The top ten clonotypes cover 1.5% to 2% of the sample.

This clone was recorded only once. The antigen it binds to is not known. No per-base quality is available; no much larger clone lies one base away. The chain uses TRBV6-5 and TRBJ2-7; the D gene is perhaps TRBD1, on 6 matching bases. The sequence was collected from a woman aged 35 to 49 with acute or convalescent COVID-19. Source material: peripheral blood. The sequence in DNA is TGTGCCAGCAGCAGGGGCTACGGACAGTACTACGAGCAGTACTTC. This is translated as CASSRGYGQYYEQYF.